These T cell receptor beta chains were read from a single sample in a study of T cell changes during pregnancy in multiple sclerosis. Sequencing used immunoSEQ multiplex PCR; TCRdb keeps in-frame clones, though not all of them. The data contain tens of thousands of clones, 80% to 90% of them seen just once; the ten biggest clones take up more than 0.3%. Sample: CD4+ T cells from peripheral blood mononuclear cells, taken in the third trimester of pregnancy. These receptors were collected from a female donor with multiple sclerosis, enrolled in a pregnancy study. Each CDR3 is given with its conserved first and last residue. D genes are given only for firm matches. Only part of the rows carry a size: once, few, many, or a class if the clone is expanded.

j_gene: TRBJ1-2
abundance: .
d_gene: .
v_gene: TRBV6-6
len: 13
CDR3aa: CASTKTDNYGYTF
CDR3nt: TGTGCCAGCACCAAAACAGATAACTATGGCTACACCTTC

j_gene: TRBJ2-1
abundance: .
d_gene: .
v_gene: TRBV18
len: 15
CDR3aa: CASSKNAPTYNEQFF
CDR3nt: TGTGCCAGCTCAAAAAATGCCCCCACTTACAATGAGCAGTTCTTC

j_gene: TRBJ2-7
abundance: .
d_gene: TRBD1
v_gene: TRBV5-1
len: 15
CDR3aa: CASSVGQDWSYEQYF
CDR3nt: TGCGCCAGCAGCGTAGGACAGGATTGGTCCTACGAGCAGTACTTC

j_gene: TRBJ1-3
abundance: .
d_gene: .
v_gene: TRBV4-3
len: 17
CDR3aa: CASSQDSKRFSGNTIYF
CDR3nt: TGCGCCAGCAGCCAAGATTCTAAGCGATTCTCTGGAAACACCATATATTTT

j_gene: TRBJ1-3
abundance: .
d_gene: TRBD1
v_gene: TRBV29-1
len: 14
CDR3aa: CSVGGQGTGNTIYF
CDR3nt: TGCAGCGTGGGGGGACAGGGGACTGGAAACACCATATATTTT

j_gene: TRBJ2-3
abundance: .
d_gene: .
v_gene: TRBV4-2
len: 17
CDR3aa: CASSQDFRAADTDTQYF
CDR3nt: TGTGCCAGCAGCCAAGACTTTCGAGCGGCGGACACAGATACGCAGTATTTT

j_gene: TRBJ1-5
abundance: .
d_gene: .
v_gene: TRBV11-2
len: 13
CDR3aa: CASSLGYNQPQHF
CDR3nt: TGTGCCAGCAGCTTAGGTTACAATCAGCCCCAGCATTTT

j_gene: TRBJ2-3
abundance: .
d_gene: TRBD1
v_gene: TRBV19
len: 14
CDR3aa: CASSMGQSTDTQYF
CDR3nt: TGTGCCAGTAGTATGGGACAGAGCACAGATACGCAGTATTTT

j_gene: TRBJ1-1
abundance: .
d_gene: .
v_gene: TRBV30
len: 13
CDR3aa: CAWNPGDSTEAFF
CDR3nt: TGTGCCTGGAATCCAGGGGATAGCACTGAAGCTTTCTTT

j_gene: TRBJ2-7
abundance: .
d_gene: .
v_gene: TRBV27
len: 16
CDR3aa: CASSLLGAAFSYEQYF
CDR3nt: TGTGCCAGCAGTTTGTTGGGGGCAGCGTTTTCCTACGAGCAGTACTTC

j_gene: TRBJ1-2
abundance: .
d_gene: .
v_gene: TRBV5-6
len: 13
CDR3aa: CASSLDLLRGYTF
CDR3nt: TGTGCCAGCAGCTTGGACCTCCTACGCGGCTACACCTTC

j_gene: TRBJ2-2
abundance: .
d_gene: .
v_gene: TRBV5-1
len: 14
CDR3aa: CAIRGSENTGELFF
CDR3nt: TGCGCCATCCGCGGATCAGAGAACACCGGGGAGCTGTTTTTT

j_gene: TRBJ1-1
abundance: few
d_gene: TRBD1
v_gene: TRBV11-3
len: 14
CDR3aa: CASSRQGTNTEAFF
CDR3nt: TGTGCCAGCAGCCGACAGGGGACGAACACTGAAGCTTTCTTT

j_gene: TRBJ1-5
abundance: .
d_gene: .
v_gene: TRBV6-1
len: 16
CDR3aa: CASSDGQSYSNQPQHF
CDR3nt: TGTGCCAGCAGTGACGGACAGTCCTATAGCAATCAGCCCCAGCATTTT

j_gene: TRBJ1-4
abundance: .
d_gene: .
v_gene: TRBV9
len: 14
CDR3aa: CASSVAATNEKLFF
CDR3nt: TGTGCCAGCAGCGTAGCTGCAACTAATGAAAAACTGTTTTTT

j_gene: TRBJ2-3
abundance: .
d_gene: .
v_gene: TRBV13
len: 15
CDR3aa: CASSLGRASPNTQYF
CDR3nt: TGTGCCAGCAGCTTAGGGAGGGCCAGCCCAAATACGCAGTATTTT

j_gene: TRBJ1-6
abundance: .
d_gene: .
v_gene: TRBV7-2
len: 16
CDR3aa: CASSLVNRAFDSPLHF
CDR3nt: TGTGCCAGCAGCTTGGTGAACAGGGCTTTTGATTCACCCCTCCACTTT

j_gene: TRBJ1-3
abundance: .
d_gene: .
v_gene: TRBV9
len: 17
CDR3aa: CASSVDPQGSLGNTIYF
CDR3nt: TGTGCCAGCAGCGTAGATCCCCAGGGGTCGCTTGGAAACACCATATATTTT

j_gene: TRBJ2-7
abundance: few
d_gene: TRBD1
v_gene: TRBV7-9
len: 13
CDR3aa: CASADRGPYEQYF
CDR3nt: TGTGCCAGCGCAGACAGGGGTCCCTACGAGCAGTACTTC

j_gene: TRBJ1-2
abundance: .
d_gene: .
v_gene: TRBV4-3
len: 14
CDR3aa: CASSQEQGIYGYTF
CDR3nt: TGCGCCAGCAGCCAAGAACAGGGTATCTATGGCTACACCTTC

j_gene: TRBJ2-1
abundance: .
d_gene: .
v_gene: TRBV2
len: 15
CDR3aa: CASSATGALYNEQFF
CDR3nt: TGTGCCAGCAGTGCTACAGGAGCTTTGTACAATGAGCAGTTCTTC

j_gene: TRBJ2-3
abundance: once
d_gene: .
v_gene: TRBV7-8
len: 16
CDR3aa: CASSLGASLSTDTQYF
CDR3nt: TGTGCCAGCAGCTTAGGCGCTAGCCTAAGCACAGATACGCAGTATTTT

j_gene: TRBJ2-7
abundance: .
d_gene: TRBD2
v_gene: TRBV2
len: 15
CDR3aa: CASKFSGGEVYEQYF
CDR3nt: TGTGCCAGCAAATTTAGCGGGGGGGAGGTTTACGAGCAGTACTTC

j_gene: TRBJ1-4
abundance: .
d_gene: .
v_gene: TRBV5-8
len: 15
CDR3aa: CASSLSFRGPEKLFF
CDR3nt: TGTGCCAGCAGCTTATCCTTCAGGGGTCCCGAAAAACTGTTTTTT

j_gene: TRBJ2-7
abundance: .
d_gene: TRBD2
v_gene: TRBV19
len: 19
CDR3aa: CASSNPSSGTSGSGNEQYF
CDR3nt: TGTGCCAGTAGTAATCCGTCATCTGGGACTAGCGGGAGTGGGAACGAGCAGTACTTC

j_gene: TRBJ2-7
abundance: .
d_gene: .
v_gene: TRBV6-6
len: 12
CDR3aa: CASSPAAYEQYF
CDR3nt: TGTGCCAGCAGCCCGGCGGCCTACGAGCAGTACTTC

j_gene: TRBJ1-3
abundance: .
d_gene: .
v_gene: TRBV19
len: 14
CDR3aa: CASSGDSSGNTIYF
CDR3nt: TGTGCCAGTAGTGGCGACAGCTCTGGAAACACCATATATTTT

j_gene: TRBJ1-2
abundance: .
d_gene: .
v_gene: TRBV11-2
len: 16
CDR3aa: CASSLDPDPTNYGYTF
CDR3nt: TGTGCCAGCAGCTTAGACCCAGATCCCACTAACTATGGCTACACCTTC

j_gene: TRBJ1-5
abundance: .
d_gene: TRBD1
v_gene: TRBV2
len: 16
CDR3aa: CASSELGQGRDQPQHF
CDR3nt: TGTGCCAGCAGTGAGCTGGGACAGGGGAGGGATCAGCCCCAGCATTTT

j_gene: TRBJ1-6
abundance: once
d_gene: .
v_gene: TRBV7-9
len: 14
CDR3aa: CASSFLYENSPLHF
CDR3nt: TGTGCCAGCAGCTTCCTTTATGAGAATTCACCCCTCCACTTT

j_gene: TRBJ2-3
abundance: .
d_gene: TRBD2
v_gene: TRBV9
len: 17
CDR3aa: CASSDGTSGRRTDTQYF
CDR3nt: TGTGCCAGCAGCGACGGGACTAGCGGGAGGCGGACAGATACGCAGTATTTT

j_gene: TRBJ2-2
abundance: .
d_gene: .
v_gene: TRBV19
len: 13
CDR3aa: CASSNQNTGELFF
CDR3nt: TGTGCCAGTAGTAATCAGAACACCGGGGAGCTGTTTTTT

j_gene: TRBJ1-1
abundance: .
d_gene: .
v_gene: TRBV27
len: 14
CDR3aa: CASSLKDTNTEAFF
CDR3nt: TGTGCCAGCAGTTTGAAGGACACGAACACTGAAGCTTTCTTT

j_gene: TRBJ2-5
abundance: .
d_gene: TRBD2
v_gene: TRBV10-2
len: 16
CDR3aa: CASRERGTSRKETQYF
CDR3nt: TGCGCCAGCAGGGAAAGGGGGACTAGTCGTAAAGAGACCCAGTACTTC

j_gene: TRBJ2-1
abundance: .
d_gene: TRBD2
v_gene: TRBV7-9
len: 17
CDR3aa: CASSLNQRTSGGNEQFF
CDR3nt: TGTGCCAGCAGCCTCAACCAGCGGACTAGCGGGGGCAATGAGCAGTTCTTC

j_gene: TRBJ2-4
abundance: .
d_gene: .
v_gene: TRBV6-5
len: 16
CDR3aa: CASSYSTGTRKNIQYF
CDR3nt: TGTGCCAGCAGTTACTCGACGGGAACGAGGAAAAACATTCAGTACTTC

j_gene: TRBJ1-5
abundance: .
d_gene: TRBD1
v_gene: TRBV5-5
len: 15
CDR3aa: CASSSWTGVNQPQHF
CDR3nt: TGTGCCAGCAGCTCCTGGACAGGGGTCAATCAGCCCCAGCATTTT

j_gene: TRBJ1-2
abundance: .
d_gene: .
v_gene: TRBV6-5
len: 12
CDR3aa: CASSTHYYGYTF
CDR3nt: TGTGCCAGCAGTACACACTATTATGGCTACACCTTC

j_gene: TRBJ1-5
abundance: .
d_gene: .
v_gene: TRBV6-1
len: 13
CDR3aa: CASRDWADQPQHF
CDR3nt: TGTGCCAGCAGGGACTGGGCGGATCAGCCCCAGCATTTT

j_gene: TRBJ1-1
abundance: few
d_gene: .
v_gene: TRBV29-1
len: 11
CDR3aa: CSAEANTEAFF
CDR3nt: TGCAGCGCGGAGGCGAACACTGAAGCTTTCTTT

j_gene: TRBJ2-3
abundance: .
d_gene: .
v_gene: TRBV7-8
len: 13
CDR3aa: CASSSLGGDTQYF
CDR3nt: TGTGCCAGCAGCTCTCTAGGAGGCGATACGCAGTATTTT

j_gene: TRBJ1-1
abundance: .
d_gene: .
v_gene: TRBV5-6
len: 14
CDR3aa: CASSIPGWNTEAFF
CDR3nt: TGTGCCAGCAGCATTCCGGGATGGAACACTGAAGCTTTCTTT

j_gene: TRBJ2-3
abundance: .
d_gene: TRBD2
v_gene: TRBV7-6
len: 15
CDR3aa: CASSLAGGSTDTQYF
CDR3nt: TGTGCCAGCAGCTTGGCGGGGGGTAGCACAGATACGCAGTATTTT

j_gene: TRBJ2-3
abundance: .
d_gene: TRBD2
v_gene: TRBV10-2
len: 11
CDR3aa: CASGAGGTQYF
CDR3nt: TGCGCCAGCGGCGCGGGAGGTACGCAGTATTTT

j_gene: TRBJ2-6
abundance: .
d_gene: .
v_gene: TRBV6-1
len: 15
CDR3aa: CASSKRGSGANVLTF
CDR3nt: TGTGCCAGCAGTAAACGGGGTTCTGGGGCCAACGTCCTGACTTTC

j_gene: TRBJ2-1
abundance: .
d_gene: .
v_gene: TRBV7-9
len: 13
CDR3aa: CASSLGGLNEQFF
CDR3nt: TGTGCCAGCAGCTTAGGGGGGCTTAATGAGCAGTTCTTC

j_gene: TRBJ2-7
abundance: .
d_gene: .
v_gene: TRBV11-2
len: 16
CDR3aa: CASSLTPVQGSYEQYF
CDR3nt: TGTGCCAGCAGCTTAACCCCGGTGCAGGGTTCCTACGAGCAGTACTTC

j_gene: TRBJ1-1
abundance: .
d_gene: TRBD1
v_gene: TRBV7-2
len: 16
CDR3aa: CASSLVGTGQGTEAFF
CDR3nt: TGTGCCAGCAGCTTAGTGGGGACAGGCCAGGGGACTGAAGCTTTCTTT

j_gene: TRBJ2-3
abundance: .
d_gene: .
v_gene: TRBV29-1
len: 16
CDR3aa: CSTQDVGGLYTDTQYF
CDR3nt: TGCAGCACCCAGGACGTGGGGGGACTGTACACAGATACGCAGTATTTT

j_gene: TRBJ1-5
abundance: .
d_gene: .
v_gene: TRBV6-1
len: 14
CDR3aa: CASSEGGGDQPQHF
CDR3nt: TGTGCCAGCAGTGAAGGCGGGGGGGATCAGCCCCAGCATTTT

j_gene: TRBJ2-1
abundance: .
d_gene: TRBD2
v_gene: TRBV19
len: 16
CDR3aa: CASRTPVGGGYNEQFF
CDR3nt: TGTGCCAGTAGGACCCCTGTGGGCGGGGGTTACAATGAGCAGTTCTTC

j_gene: TRBJ2-1
abundance: .
d_gene: TRBD2
v_gene: TRBV4-3
len: 17
CDR3aa: CASSQVGGVTTYNEQFF
CDR3nt: TGCGCCAGCAGCCAAGTTGGGGGGGTGACTACCTACAATGAGCAGTTCTTC

j_gene: TRBJ1-1
abundance: few
d_gene: .
v_gene: TRBV12-5
len: 16
CDR3aa: CASSTRRDWMNTEAFF
CDR3nt: TGTGCTAGTTCCACAAGAAGGGACTGGATGAACACTGAAGCTTTCTTT

j_gene: TRBJ1-3
abundance: few
d_gene: .
v_gene: TRBV7-6
len: 15
CDR3aa: CASSLATRDRNTIYF
CDR3nt: TGTGCCAGCAGCTTAGCGACCCGGGACAGAAACACCATATATTTT

j_gene: TRBJ1-1
abundance: .
d_gene: TRBD1
v_gene: TRBV18
len: 16
CDR3aa: CASSLGTGAGNTEAFF
CDR3nt: TGTGCCAGCTCTTTGGGGACAGGGGCGGGGAACACTGAAGCTTTCTTT